Listed here is a single T cell receptor beta chain. The antigen this receptor binds is unknown. Per-nucleotide qualities are absent, and no much larger clonotype sits a single base away. This sample was included in a study of shared clonotypes between healthy human individuals (dated by TCRdb to 2018 to 2020). Background on the whole study: A few men and two women, aged 18 to 49 years, made up the cohort. Leukapheresis yielded between about 0.85 and 9.5 billion PBMCs per donor. To increase sequencing depth and limit assay-specific biases, TCR repertoire library preparation and sequencing were carried out by different laboratories using diverse techniques. Blood TCR repertoires of a handful of healthy adults were deeply sequenced to estimate repertoire size and the extent of clonotype sharing between individuals. For each donor, CD4 naive and CD4 memory were each run on three plates, CD8 naive on two plates, and CD8 memory on one plate.

Results and caveats for the whole study, not just this receptor: Because the study included only a small number of donors, the genetic and exposure-history diversity represented was limited. Incomplete sequencing was indicated by rarefaction of sorted-subset datasets, despite the large sequencing depth. Sampling was restricted to blood, and TCR repertoires in tissue are likely to differ from TCR repertoires in blood. Compared with non-shared clonotypes, clonotypes shared by all four sorted-subset donors had higher generation probabilities. Estimated clonotype richness was generally larger for naive than for memory subsets. Sharing across a few donors was observed for roughly 5% of naive CD4, 3% to 3.5% of naive CD8, 2.3% of memory CD4, and roughly 0.43% of memory CD8 clonotypes. Based on pairwise subsampling, the degree of clonotype sharing among donors was expected to be affected by sequencing depth.

CD8 naive samples consisted of CD45RO-negative cells that were positively selected for CCR7, yielding a CD45RA+CCR7+ population without TemRA cells. The donors were healthy, HIV-negative adults who had no recently reported acute infections or vaccinations. Every donor was a Caucasian adult living in Nashville, Tennessee, USA. Blood was collected by leukapheresis, and PBMCs were isolated by Ficoll-Histopaque density gradient centrifugation and then cryopreserved in liquid nitrogen vapor phase. Analytical flow cytometry was used to check the purity and quantity of every magnetically sorted T cell population. Genomic DNA was isolated from each sorted fraction and quantified by UV absorbance on a Nanodrop 2000c. V lost 2 bases and J lost 0 bases, and the count of bases not matched to a germline gene is 4. CDR1 and CDR2 were assigned from the germline V gene (reference sequence) as MNHEY and SMNVEV. The CDR3 measures 16 amino acids from cysteine to phenylalanine. Solely the CDR3 DNA is kept, with 48 bases framed from the first base.

TCR CDR3 regions were amplified from genomic DNA by multiplex PCR using the deep immunoSEQ assay. For each cell subset, the extracted genomic DNA was distributed evenly across all wells of several immunoSEQ 96-well plates, and each plate served as one replicate. Each replicate PCR for sorted subsets received approximately 220 ng genomic DNA, equal to some 32,000 T cell genomes. Purified libraries were quantified with a Qubit 3.0 fluorometer, sized on a Bioanalyzer 2100, and re-quantified with the KAPA Library Quantification kit. Every immunoSEQ 96-well plate was sequenced on a separate single-read 150-cycle Illumina NextSeq 550 flow cell. The study's processing was this. Because the immunoSEQ output included only junctional sequences and no quality scores, the filtering could not be the same as the filtering used for full-length reads. Sequences were annotated with PyIR, a Python wrapper for IgBLAST v1.9, and V/J genes and CDR3 were assigned using IMGT germline references. Reads were removed for weak V/J assignments (E-value above 1e-6), missing CDR3, stop codons, out-of-frame junctions, or ambiguous translated residues. V3J clonotypes were defined as sequences sharing the same inferred V gene, J gene, and CDR3 amino acid sequence. Percentage overlap between repertoires was calculated by dividing the number of shared unique clonotypes by the size of the smaller repertoire. Repertoire richness was assessed with RTK rarefaction, the Chao1 estimator, and Recon v2.1 estimates of unobserved clonotypes. Generation probabilities were computed with OLGA for all TCRbeta clonotypes obtained by the gDNA method from several donors. As stored in TCRdb, this immuneACCESS dataset retains in-frame rearrangements with V and J assigned. A fraction of the clones does not appear; measured against another copy, unresolved V genes explain less than half of the discrepancy, and the remainder lacks a known reason. The V and J calls and clone size come from that table; D and trimming were worked out from the DNA. The sample yields about 2.1 million clones; roughly 93% were counted once. The top ten clonotypes cover around 1.7% of the sample.

The sequence joins TRBV27 to TRBJ1-1, and TRBD1 matches 9 of the central bases. The receptor comes from a man younger than 35 in good health. Some clones in this sample may be carry-over from other donors' samples. The specimen sequenced was naive CD8+ T cells from PBMCs. In the paper's terms, the cell subset or site label means: CD45RA+CCR7+. The DNA reads as follows: TGTGCCAGCAGTTTAGAGGGACAGGGATTGAACACTGAAGCTTTCTTT. Translated, this gives CASSLEGQGLNTEAFF.